Detailed here is one T cell receptor beta chain. Exposed volunteers were people who met a COVID-19 case within 2 weeks before study entry. In the original workflow: Estimated nucleated cell counts came from reference gene primer amplification. Here immunoSEQ multiplex PCR was the method, and the copy in TCRdb shows in-frame clones only, minus some. V and J calls and clone size come straight from that table; D and trimming were deduced from the DNA. The profile covers around 250,000 clones, with about 87% appearing a single time and 3% to 3.5% taken by the ten largest. The CDR3 runs to 15 residues. The germline V and J ends were trimmed by 2 bases and 6 bases, with 17 bases remaining between them. CDR1 LNHNV and CDR2 YYDKDF come from the germline V gene (reference sequence). The data were taken from a study of blood T cell repertoires in COVID-19. For the study at large: PBMCs, B-cell-depleted T cells, or T cells were the source of the cDNA or gDNA that made up the material.

This TCR was recovered from a woman in her thirties or forties who had been exposed to COVID-19. The source material was PBMCs or T cells enriched from blood (not recorded which). This sequence joins TRBV15 and TRBJ2-7, with D possibly being TRBD1 (8 bases). DNA for the CDR3: TGTGCCACCAGCAGAAAACAGGGGGGGACATCCGAGCAGTACTTC. Translating it yields CATSRKQGGTSEQYF.